The 8 T cell receptor beta chains below were found in one sample sequenced in a study of blood T cell repertoires in COVID-19. Clones were read by immunoSEQ multiplex PCR, and TCRdb kept only the in-frame ones, dropping some. Among 93,000 or so clones listed, nearly 90% were seen once. Sequenced material: peripheral blood. The receptor source for this set is a man aged 50 or older in a cohort sampled during active COVID-19.

This clone was counted only a few times. The chain has TRBV4-2 and TRBJ2-3, with 8 bases matching TRBD2. After removal of 4 bases from V and 4 bases from J, the junction contained 10 bases not matched to a gene. This CDR3 is 16 amino acids long. CDR1 is LGHNA and CDR2 is YNFKEQ in the germline V gene. In DNA form, the CDR3 reads TGTGCCAGCAGCCCCTCGGGAAGCGGGGGCCCAGATACGCAGTATTTT. Encoded protein: CASSPSGSGGPDTQYF.

This chain links TRBV6-5 with TRBJ1-5; no reliable D call. Germline CDR1 reads MNHEY; CDR2 reads SVGAGI. The CDR3 runs to 15 residues. The V end was cut by 6 bases, the J end by 5 bases, with 17 bases between. The CDR3 DNA reads as TGTGCCAGCAGGAGAGAATTTCTACCTTATCAGCCCCAGCATTTT. It yields the protein CASRREFLPYQPQHF.

The chain couples TRBV6-2 or TRBV6-3 to TRBJ1-1; D is ambiguous. The CDR3 sequence is 15 residues long. Germline lookup yields CDR1 MNHEY and CDR2 SVGEGT. The germline V and J ends were trimmed by 1 base and 0 bases, with 9 bases remaining between them. CDR3 amino acids: CASSYFQLMNTEAFF. CDR3 nucleotide sequence: TGTGCCAGCAGTTACTTTCAACTAATGAACACTGAAGCTTTCTTT.

This chain connects TRBV5-4 to TRBJ1-4; TRBD1 aligns across 7 bases. Germline CDR1 SGHNT, CDR2 YYREEE (reference sequence). J gave up 7 bases and V 4 bases, and 10 bases lay outside the gene matches. This CDR3 region has 15 residues. This CDR3 is CASSPETGRSEKLFF. The CDR3 nucleotides are TGTGCCAGCAGCCCCGAGACAGGGCGGAGTGAAAAACTGTTTTTT.

The chain joins TRBV5-1 to TRBJ2-5, with D tentatively TRBD2 (6 bases). V lost 3 bases, J lost 7 bases, and 13 bases lay in between. The germline V gene has CDR1 SGHRS and CDR2 YFSETQ. This CDR3 is 13 amino acids long. This CDR3 reads CASSSGTGGTQYF. For the CDR3, the DNA is TGCGCCAGCAGCTCCGGGACCGGGGGGACCCAGTACTTC.

The chain uses TRBV29-1 and TRBJ2-5, with TRBD2 matching over 7 bases. The J segment lost 4 bases and the V segment lost 6 bases, leaving 8 bases of the junction unmatched. This CDR3 is built from 13 residues. Germline V gives CDR1 SQVTM, CDR2 ANQGSEA. CDR3 nucleotide sequence: TGCAGCGTGGGGGATGGGGGGGGAGAGACCCAGTACTTC. It encodes CSVGDGGGETQYF.

V is TRBV6-4 and J is TRBJ2-3; D is uncertain. The CDR3 runs 14 residues. V lost 4 bases and J 0 bases, leaving 8 bases between the germline ends. Germline CDR1 and CDR2: MRHNA and SNTAGT. The CDR3 DNA is TGTGCCAGCAGTGCCGACACTAGCACAGATACGCAGTATTTT. Protein sequence: CASSADTSTDTQYF.

This chain joins TRBV25-1 and TRBJ2-5; 10 bases align to TRBD2. The CDR3 has 17 amino acids. V lost 2 bases to trimming and J lost 4 bases; unmatched junction nucleotides: 10. Per the germline V gene, CDR1 is MGHDK and CDR2 is SYGVNS. In DNA form, the CDR3 reads TGTGCCAGCAGTGAAGGAGTGCGAAGCGGGGGGGCAGAGACCCAGTACTTC. Encoded protein: CASSEGVRSGGAETQYF.